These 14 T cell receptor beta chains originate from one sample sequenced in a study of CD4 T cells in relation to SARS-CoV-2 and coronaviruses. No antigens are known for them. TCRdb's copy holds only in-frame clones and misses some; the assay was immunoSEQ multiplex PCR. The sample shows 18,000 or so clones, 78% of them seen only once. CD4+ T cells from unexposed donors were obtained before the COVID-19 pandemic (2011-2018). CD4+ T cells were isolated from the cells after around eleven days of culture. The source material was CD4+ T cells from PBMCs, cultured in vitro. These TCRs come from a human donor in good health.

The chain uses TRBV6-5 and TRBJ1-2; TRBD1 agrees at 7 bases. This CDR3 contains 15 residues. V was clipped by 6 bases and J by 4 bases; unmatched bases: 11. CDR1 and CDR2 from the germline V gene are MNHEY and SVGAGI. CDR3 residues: CASSLGGPRSYGYTF. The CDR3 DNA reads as TGTGCCAGCAGCCTAGGGGGCCCGAGAAGCTATGGCTACACCTTC.

The CDR3, as DNA: TGTGCCAGCAGCGTATTGGGGGCGCCGGCTGAAGCTTTCTTT. The encoded protein is CASSVLGAPAEAFF. The chain combines TRBV9 with TRBJ1-1; TRBD1 is a possible D gene (6 bases). V was shortened by 1 base and J by 6 bases, with 13 bases between the two germline ends. Germline V lookup: CDR1 SGDLS, CDR2 YYNGEE. This CDR3 spans 14 amino acids.

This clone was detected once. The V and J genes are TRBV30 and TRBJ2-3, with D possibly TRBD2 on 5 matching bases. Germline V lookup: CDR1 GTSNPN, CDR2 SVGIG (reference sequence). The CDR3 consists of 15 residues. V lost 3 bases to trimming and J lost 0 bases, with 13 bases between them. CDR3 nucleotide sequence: TGTGCCTGGAGCGCGACTATTATTAGCACAGATACGCAGTATTTT. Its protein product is CAWSATIISTDTQYF.

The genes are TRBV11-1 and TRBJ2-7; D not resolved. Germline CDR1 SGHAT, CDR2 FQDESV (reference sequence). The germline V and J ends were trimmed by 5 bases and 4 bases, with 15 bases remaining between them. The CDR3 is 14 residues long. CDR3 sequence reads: CASSRRRPPYEQYF. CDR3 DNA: TGTGCCAGCAGCCGCCGGAGACCACCTTACGAGCAGTACTTC.

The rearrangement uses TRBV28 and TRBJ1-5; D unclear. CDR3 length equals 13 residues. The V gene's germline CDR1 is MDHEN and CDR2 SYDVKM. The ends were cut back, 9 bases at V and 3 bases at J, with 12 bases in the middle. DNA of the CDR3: TGTGCCAGTGTTCCACAGTCCAATCAGCCCCAGCATTTT. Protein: CASVPQSNQPQHF.

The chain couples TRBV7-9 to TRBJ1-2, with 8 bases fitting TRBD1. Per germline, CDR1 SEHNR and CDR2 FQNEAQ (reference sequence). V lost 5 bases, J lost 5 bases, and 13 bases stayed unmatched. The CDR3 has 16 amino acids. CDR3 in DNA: TGTGCCAGCAGCCCGACTACACAGGGGGTATTTTATGGCTACACCTTC. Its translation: CASSPTTQGVFYGYTF.

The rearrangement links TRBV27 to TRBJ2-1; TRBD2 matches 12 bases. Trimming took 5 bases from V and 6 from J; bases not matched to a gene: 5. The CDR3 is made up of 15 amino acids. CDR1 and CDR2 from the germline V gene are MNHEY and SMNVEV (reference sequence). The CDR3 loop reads CASSLLTSGSNEQFF. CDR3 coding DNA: TGTGCCAGCAGTCTATTGACTAGCGGGAGCAATGAGCAGTTCTTC.

The CDR3 nucleotides read TGTGCCAGCTCACCGCAGATGGGACAGTTCGCAGATACGCAGTATTTT. This translates into CASSPQMGQFADTQYF. This chain connects TRBV18 to TRBJ2-3; TRBD1 matches 7 bases. The CDR3 totals 16 residues. The trim removed 3 bases at V and 4 bases at J, leaving 10 bases unmatched. The germline CDR1 and CDR2 sequences are KGHSH and LQKENI. The entire variable domain, with the rest obtained from reference TRBV18 and TRBJ2-3, is as follows: NAGVMQNPRHLVRRRGQEARLRCSPMKGHSHVYWYRQLPEEGLKFMVYLQKENIIDESGMPKERFSAEFPKEGPSILRIQQVVRGDSAAYFCASSPQMGQFADTQYFGPGTRLTVL.

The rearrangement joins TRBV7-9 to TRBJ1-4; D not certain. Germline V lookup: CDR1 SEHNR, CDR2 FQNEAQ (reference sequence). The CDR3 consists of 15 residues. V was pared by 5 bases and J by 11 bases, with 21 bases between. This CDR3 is CASSTSRLWLEKLFF. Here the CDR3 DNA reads TGTGCCAGCAGCACTTCGCGGCTGTGGCTCGAGAAACTGTTTTTT.

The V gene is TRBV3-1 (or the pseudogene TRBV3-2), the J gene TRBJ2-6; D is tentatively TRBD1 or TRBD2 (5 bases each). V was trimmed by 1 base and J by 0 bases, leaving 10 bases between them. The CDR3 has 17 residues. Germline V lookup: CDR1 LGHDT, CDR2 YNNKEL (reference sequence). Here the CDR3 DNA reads TGTGCCAGCAGCCAAGGGGACGCCCGCTCTGGGGCCAACGTCCTGACTTTC. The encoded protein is CASSQGDARSGANVLTF.

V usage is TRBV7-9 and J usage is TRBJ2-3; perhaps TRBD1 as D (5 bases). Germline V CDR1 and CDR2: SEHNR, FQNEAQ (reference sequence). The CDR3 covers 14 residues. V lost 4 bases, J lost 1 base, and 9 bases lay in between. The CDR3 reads CASSSLGGTDTQYF. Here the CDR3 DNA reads TGTGCCAGCAGCTCCCTAGGGGGCACAGATACGCAGTATTTT.

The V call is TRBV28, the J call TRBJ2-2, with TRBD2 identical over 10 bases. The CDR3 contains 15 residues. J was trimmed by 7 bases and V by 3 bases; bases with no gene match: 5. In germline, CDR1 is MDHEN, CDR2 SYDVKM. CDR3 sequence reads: CASSFLAGANGELFF. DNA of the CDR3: TGTGCCAGCAGTTTCCTAGCGGGAGCCAACGGGGAGCTGTTTTTT. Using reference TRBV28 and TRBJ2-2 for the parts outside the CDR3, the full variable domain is DVKVTQSSRYLVKRTGEKVFLECVQDMDHENMFWYRQDPGLGLRLIYFSYDVKMKEKGDIPEGYSVSREKKERFSLILESASTNQTSMYLCASSFLAGANGELFFGEGSRLTVL.

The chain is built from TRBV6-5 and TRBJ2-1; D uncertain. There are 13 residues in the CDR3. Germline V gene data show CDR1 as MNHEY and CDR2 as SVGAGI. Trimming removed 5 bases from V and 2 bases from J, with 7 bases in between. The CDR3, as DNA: TGTGCCAGCAGTCTGGGTGCCTACAATGAGCAGTTCTTC. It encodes CASSLGAYNEQFF.

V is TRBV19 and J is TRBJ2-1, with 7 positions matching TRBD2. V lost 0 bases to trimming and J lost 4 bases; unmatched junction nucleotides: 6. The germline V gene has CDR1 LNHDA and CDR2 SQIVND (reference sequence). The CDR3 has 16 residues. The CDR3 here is CASSIDLAEPYNEQFF. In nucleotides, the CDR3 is TGTGCCAGTAGTATAGACCTAGCGGAGCCGTACAATGAGCAGTTCTTC.